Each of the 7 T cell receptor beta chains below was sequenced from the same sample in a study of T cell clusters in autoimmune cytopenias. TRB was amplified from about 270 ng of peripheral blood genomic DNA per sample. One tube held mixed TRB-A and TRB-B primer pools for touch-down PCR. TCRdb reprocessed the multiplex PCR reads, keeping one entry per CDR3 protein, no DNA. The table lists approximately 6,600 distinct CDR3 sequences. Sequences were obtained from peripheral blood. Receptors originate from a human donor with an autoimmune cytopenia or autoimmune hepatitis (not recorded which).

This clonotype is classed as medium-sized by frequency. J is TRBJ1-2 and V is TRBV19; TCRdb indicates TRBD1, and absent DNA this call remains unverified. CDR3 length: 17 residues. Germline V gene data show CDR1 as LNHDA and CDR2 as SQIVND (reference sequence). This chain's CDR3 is CASSSSGTGYFNYGYTF.

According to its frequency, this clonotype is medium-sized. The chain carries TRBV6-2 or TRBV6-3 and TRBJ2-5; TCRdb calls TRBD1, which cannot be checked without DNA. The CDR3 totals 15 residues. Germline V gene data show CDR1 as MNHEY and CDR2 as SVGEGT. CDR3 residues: CASSYQGTYQETQYF.

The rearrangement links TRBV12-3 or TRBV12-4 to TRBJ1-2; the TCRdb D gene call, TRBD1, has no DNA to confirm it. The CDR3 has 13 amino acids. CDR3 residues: CASSAGHSYGYTF.

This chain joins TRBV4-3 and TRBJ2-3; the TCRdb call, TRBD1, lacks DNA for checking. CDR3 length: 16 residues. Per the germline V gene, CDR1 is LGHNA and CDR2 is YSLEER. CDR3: CASSQDTRGSGDTQYF.

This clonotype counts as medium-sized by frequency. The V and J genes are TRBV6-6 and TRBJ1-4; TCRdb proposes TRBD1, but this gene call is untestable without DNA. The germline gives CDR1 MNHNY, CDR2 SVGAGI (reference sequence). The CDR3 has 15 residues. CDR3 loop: CASSYRTGSGEKLFF.

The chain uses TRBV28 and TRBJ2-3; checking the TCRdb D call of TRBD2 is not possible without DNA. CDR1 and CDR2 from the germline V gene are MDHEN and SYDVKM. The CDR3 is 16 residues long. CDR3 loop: CASSLAAGGPLDTQYF.

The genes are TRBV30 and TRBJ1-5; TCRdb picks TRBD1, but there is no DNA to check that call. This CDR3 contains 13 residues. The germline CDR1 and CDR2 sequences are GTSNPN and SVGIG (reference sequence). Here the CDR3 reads CAWTGLKGQPQHF.